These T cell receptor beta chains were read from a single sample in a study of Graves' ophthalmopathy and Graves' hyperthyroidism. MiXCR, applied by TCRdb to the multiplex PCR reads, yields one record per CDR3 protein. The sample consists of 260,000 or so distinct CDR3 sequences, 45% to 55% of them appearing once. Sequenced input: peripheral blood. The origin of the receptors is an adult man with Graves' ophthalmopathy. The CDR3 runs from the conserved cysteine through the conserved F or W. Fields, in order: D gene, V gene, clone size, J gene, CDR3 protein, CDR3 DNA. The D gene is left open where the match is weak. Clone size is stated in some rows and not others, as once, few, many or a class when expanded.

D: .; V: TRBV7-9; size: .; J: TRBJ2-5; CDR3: CASSARPGREAQYF; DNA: TGTGCCAGCAGCGCCCGGCCCGGGCGAGAGGCCCAGTACTTC
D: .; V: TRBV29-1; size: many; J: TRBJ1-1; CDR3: CSVEGGGGTEAFF; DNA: TGCAGCGTTGAAGGAGGGGGAGGAACTGAAGCTTTCTTT
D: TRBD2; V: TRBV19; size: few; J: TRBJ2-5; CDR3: CASRGTSGSIETQYF; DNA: TGTGCCAGTAGGGGGACTAGCGGGAGTATAGAGACCCAGTACTTC
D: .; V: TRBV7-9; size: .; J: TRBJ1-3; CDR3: CASSFFGASGNTIYF; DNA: TGTGCCAGCAGCTTTTTCGGGGCTTCTGGAAACACCATATATTTT
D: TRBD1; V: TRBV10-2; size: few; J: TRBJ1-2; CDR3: CASSESLLDRVNYGYTF; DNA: TGCGCCAGCAGTGAGTCGCTCTTAGACAGGGTAAACTATGGCTACACCTTC
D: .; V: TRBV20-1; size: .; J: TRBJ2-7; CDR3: CSESDLFHEQYF; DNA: TGCAGTGAGTCGGACTTGTTCCACGAGCAGTACTTC
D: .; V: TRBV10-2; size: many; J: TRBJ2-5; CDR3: CATSFGLDETQYF; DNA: TGCGCCACAAGTTTTGGGCTCGACGAGACCCAGTACTTC
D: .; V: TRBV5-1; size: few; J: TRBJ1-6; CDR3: CASSQYPQGGDSPLHF; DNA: TGCGCCAGCAGCCAATACCCACAGGGAGGGGATTCACCCCTCCACTTT
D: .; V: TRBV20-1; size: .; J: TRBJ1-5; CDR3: CSARVAGAGGNQPQHF; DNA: TGCAGTGCTAGAGTGGCGGGAGCGGGGGGCAATCAGCCCCAGCATTTT
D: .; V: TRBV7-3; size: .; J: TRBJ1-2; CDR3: CASSFPSGDGYTF; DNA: TGTGCCAGCAGCTTCCCGTCGGGAGATGGCTACACCTTC
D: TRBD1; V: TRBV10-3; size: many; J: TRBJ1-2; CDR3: CAISQGGQGYTF; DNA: TGTGCCATCAGCCAGGGGGGTCAAGGCTACACCTTC
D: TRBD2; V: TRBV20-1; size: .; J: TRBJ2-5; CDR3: CSATTSGGAGETQYF; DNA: TGCAGTGCTACCACTAGCGGGGGGGCCGGGGAGACCCAGTACTTC
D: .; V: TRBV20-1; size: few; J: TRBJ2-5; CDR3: CSARVAGGIQETQYF; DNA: TGCAGTGCCCGAGTCGCTGGCGGAATCCAAGAGACCCAGTACTTC
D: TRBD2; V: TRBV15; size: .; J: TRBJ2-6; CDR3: CATSRPSGRAYVLTF; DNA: TGTGCCACCAGCAGACCGAGCGGGAGGGCCTACGTCCTGACTTTC
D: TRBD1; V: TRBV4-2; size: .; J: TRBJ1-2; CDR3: CASSQALGTGDNGYTF; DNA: TGTGCCAGCAGCCAAGCCCTCGGGACAGGGGACAATGGCTACACCTTC
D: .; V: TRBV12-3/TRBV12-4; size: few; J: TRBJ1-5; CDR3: CASSFRASQPQHF; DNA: TGTGCCAGCAGTTTTCGGGCCTCACAGCCCCAGCATTTT